A single sample is the source of the 7 T cell receptor beta chains below, sequenced in a study of blood T cell repertoires in COVID-19. Repertoires were generated with immunoSEQ multiplex PCR, while TCRdb's copy carries only in-frame clones and drops some. The table lists a few hundred thousand clones, just under 85% of them singletons. The sample was peripheral blood. The source of these receptors is an elderly man with acute or convalescent COVID-19.

The V gene is TRBV20-1, the J gene TRBJ2-5, with D uncertain. The ends were cut back, 4 bases at V and 5 bases at J, with 8 bases in the middle. The CDR3 consists of 11 residues. Germline CDR1 is DFQATT and CDR2 is SNEGSKA (reference sequence). Written as DNA, the CDR3 is TGCAGTGCTAAGTCTACGGAGACCCAGTACTTC. This sequence encodes CSAKSTETQYF.

The V and J genes are TRBV27 and TRBJ2-2; a weak D match, TRBD1 (5 bases). Trimming cost V 4 bases and J 3 bases, with 12 bases left between them. CDR3 length: 15 amino acids. Germline assignment: CDR1 MNHEY and CDR2 SMNVEV (reference sequence). CDR3: CASSYGRVDTGELFF. CDR3 DNA: TGTGCCAGCAGTTATGGCAGGGTGGACACCGGGGAGCTGTTTTTT.

The chain uses TRBV2 and TRBJ2-7; the D gene is possibly TRBD2 (7 bases). CDR3 size: 15 residues. Trimming pared 2 bases from V and 1 base from J, leaving 12 bases between. Germline V gene lookup returns CDR1 SNHLY and CDR2 FYNNEI. CDR3 loop: CASSELRGPSYEQYF. CDR3 nucleotides: TGTGCCAGCAGTGAATTGCGGGGGCCATCCTACGAGCAGTACTTC.

V and J are TRBV7-9 and TRBJ2-7, with D possibly matching TRBD2 (6 bases). Germline loops: CDR1 SEHNR, CDR2 FQNEAQ (reference sequence). V lost 5 bases to trimming and J lost 7 bases, with 30 bases between them. This CDR3 has 18 residues. DNA of the CDR3: TGTGCCAGCAGCCCGACTGCCCTGAACCGGGCCGCGGGGAGGGAGCAGTACTTC. Translation gives CASSPTALNRAAGREQYF.

This chain joins TRBV2 and TRBJ1-6; 9 bases fit TRBD1. CDR1 is SNHLY, CDR2 FYNNEI, per germline. V trimming: 6 bases; J trimming: 5 bases; junction bases outside the gene matches: 5. This CDR3 contains 15 residues. In DNA form, the CDR3 reads TGTGCCAGCAGGGTAGGACAGGGGAATAATTCACCCCTCCACTTT. Its protein product is CASRVGQGNNSPLHF.

The chain couples TRBV19 to TRBJ2-7; D is undetermined. The V end lost 2 bases, the J end lost 0 bases, and 8 bases lay between the germline ends. Germline V gene sequence: CDR1 LNHDA, CDR2 SQIVND (reference sequence). This CDR3 region has 14 residues. CDR3 DNA: TGTGCCAGTAGTATAACAGTCCTCTCCTACGAGCAGTACTTC. This gives the protein CASSITVLSYEQYF. Drawing the rest from reference TRBV19 and TRBJ2-7, the complete variable domain is DGGITQSPKYLFRKEGQNVTLSCEQNLNHDAMYWYRQDPGQGLRLIYYSQIVNDFQKGDIAEGYSVSREKKESFPLTVTSAQKNPTAFYLCASSITVLSYEQYFGPGTRLTVT.

This sequence joins TRBV5-5 and TRBJ1-4, with D perhaps TRBD1 (5 bases). V lost 5 bases, J lost 8 bases, and 13 bases lay in between. CDR1 is SGHKS and CDR2 is YYEKEE in the germline V gene (reference sequence). There are 13 residues in the CDR3. CDR3 nucleotide sequence: TGTGCCAGCAGGGGGCCCACGGTGGAAAAACTGTTTTTT. This encodes CASRGPTVEKLFF.